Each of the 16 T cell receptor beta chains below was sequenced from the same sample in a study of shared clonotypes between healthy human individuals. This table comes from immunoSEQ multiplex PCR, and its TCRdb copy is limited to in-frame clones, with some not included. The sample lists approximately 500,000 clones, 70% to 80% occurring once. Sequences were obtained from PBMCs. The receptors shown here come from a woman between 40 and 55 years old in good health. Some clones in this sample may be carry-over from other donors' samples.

In DNA, the CDR3 is TGCGCCAGCGCCGGGACTAGAAGCGCAGATACGCAGTATTTT. Residues: CASAGTRSADTQYF. The chain is built from TRBV5-1 and TRBJ2-3, with 8 bases identical to TRBD2. The CDR3 totals 14 residues. Germline V gene data show CDR1 as SGHRS and CDR2 as YFSETQ. The V segment lost 7 bases and the J segment 4 bases; nucleotides outside the gene matches: 8.

The DNA of the CDR3 is TGTGCCAGCAGCTTAGCGGGTAATAATGAGCAGTTCTTC. Its protein is CASSLAGNNEQFF. The chain has TRBV7-8 and TRBJ2-1; no firm D call. CDR1 is SGHVS, CDR2 FQNEAQ, per germline. This CDR3 is built from 13 residues. Trimming left V 0 bases short and J 7 bases short, with 7 bases between.

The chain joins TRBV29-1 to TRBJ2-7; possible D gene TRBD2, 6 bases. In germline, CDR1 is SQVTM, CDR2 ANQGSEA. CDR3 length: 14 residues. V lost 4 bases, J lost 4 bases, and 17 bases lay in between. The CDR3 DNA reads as TGCAGCGTTGGACCCAAAGCGGGTCAATACGAGCAGTACTTC. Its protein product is CSVGPKAGQYEQYF.

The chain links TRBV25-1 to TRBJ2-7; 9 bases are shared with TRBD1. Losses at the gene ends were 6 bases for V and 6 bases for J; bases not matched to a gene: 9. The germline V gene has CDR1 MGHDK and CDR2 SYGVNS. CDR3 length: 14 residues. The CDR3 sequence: CASSEWDRVGEQYF. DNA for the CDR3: TGTGCCAGCAGCGAGTGGGACAGGGTCGGCGAGCAGTACTTC.

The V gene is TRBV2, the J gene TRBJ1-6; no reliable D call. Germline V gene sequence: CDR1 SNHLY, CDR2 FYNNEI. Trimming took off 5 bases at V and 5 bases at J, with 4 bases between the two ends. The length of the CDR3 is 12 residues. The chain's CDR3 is CASSLNNSPLHF. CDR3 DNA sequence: TGTGCCAGCAGTTTAAATAATTCACCCCTCCACTTT.

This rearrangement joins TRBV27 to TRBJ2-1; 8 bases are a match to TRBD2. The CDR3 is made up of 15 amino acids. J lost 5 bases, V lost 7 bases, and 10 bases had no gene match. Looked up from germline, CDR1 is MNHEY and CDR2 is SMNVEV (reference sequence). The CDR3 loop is CASKVASGQDNEQFF. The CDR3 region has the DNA TGTGCCAGCAAGGTCGCTAGCGGGCAGGACAATGAGCAGTTCTTC.

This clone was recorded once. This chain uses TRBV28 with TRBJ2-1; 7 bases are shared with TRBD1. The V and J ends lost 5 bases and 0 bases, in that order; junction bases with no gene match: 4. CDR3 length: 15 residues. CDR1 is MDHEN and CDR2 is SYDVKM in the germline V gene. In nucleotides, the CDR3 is TGTGCCAGCAGTCCCGGACAGGTCTCCTACAATGAGCAGTTCTTC. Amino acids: CASSPGQVSYNEQFF.

The DNA of the CDR3 is TGCAGTGCTAGAGGAAGGAATGAGCAGTTCTTC. This translates into CSARGRNEQFF. The chain recombines TRBV20-1 with TRBJ2-1, with unresolved D. The CDR3 contains 11 residues. V lost 1 base to trimming and J lost 7 bases, with 5 bases between them. Germline lookup yields CDR1 DFQATT and CDR2 SNEGSKA (reference sequence).

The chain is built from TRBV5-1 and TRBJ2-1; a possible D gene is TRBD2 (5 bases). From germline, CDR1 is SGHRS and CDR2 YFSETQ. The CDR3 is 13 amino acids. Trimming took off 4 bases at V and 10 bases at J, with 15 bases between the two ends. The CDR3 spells CASSKSPPGEQFF. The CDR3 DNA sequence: TGCGCCAGCAGCAAATCTCCGCCGGGGGAGCAGTTCTTC.

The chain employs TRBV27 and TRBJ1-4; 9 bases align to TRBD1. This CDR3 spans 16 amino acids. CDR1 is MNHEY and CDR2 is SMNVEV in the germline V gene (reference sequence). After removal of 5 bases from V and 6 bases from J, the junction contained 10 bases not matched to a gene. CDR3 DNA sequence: TGTGCCAGCAGTACCAACCTCGGGACAGGGTATGAAAAACTGTTTTTT. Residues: CASSTNLGTGYEKLFF.

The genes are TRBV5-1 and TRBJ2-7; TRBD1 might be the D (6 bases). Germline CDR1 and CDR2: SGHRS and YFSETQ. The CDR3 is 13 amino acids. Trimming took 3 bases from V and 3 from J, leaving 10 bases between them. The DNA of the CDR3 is TGCGCCAGCAGCTCCGGACAGCTCTACGAGCAGTACTTC. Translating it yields CASSSGQLYEQYF.

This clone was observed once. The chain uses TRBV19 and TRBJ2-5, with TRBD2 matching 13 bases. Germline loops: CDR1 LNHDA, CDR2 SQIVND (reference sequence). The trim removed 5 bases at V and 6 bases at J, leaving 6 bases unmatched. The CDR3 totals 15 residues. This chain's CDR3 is CASSPGTSGTQTQYF. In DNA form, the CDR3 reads TGTGCCAGTAGTCCGGGGACTAGCGGGACGCAGACCCAGTACTTC.

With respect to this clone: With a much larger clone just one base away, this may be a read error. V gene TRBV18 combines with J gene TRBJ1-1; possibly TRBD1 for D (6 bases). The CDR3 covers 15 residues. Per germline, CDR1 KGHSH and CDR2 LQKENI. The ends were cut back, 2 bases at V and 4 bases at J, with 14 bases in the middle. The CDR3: CASSPSSGESTEAFF. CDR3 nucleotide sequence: TGTGCCAGCTCACCAAGTTCAGGGGAGAGCACTGAAGCTTTCTTT.

This CDR3 is CASSQVQLGTSGRSPDTQYF. The CDR3 region has the DNA TGCGCCAGCAGCCAAGTCCAGCTAGGGACTAGCGGGAGGAGCCCAGATACGCAGTATTTT. V usage is TRBV4-1 and J usage is TRBJ2-3, with 15 bases that match TRBD2. This CDR3 has 20 residues. V shed 1 base and J 4 bases; nucleotides not matched to a gene: 12. Per germline, CDR1 MGHRA and CDR2 YSYEKL.

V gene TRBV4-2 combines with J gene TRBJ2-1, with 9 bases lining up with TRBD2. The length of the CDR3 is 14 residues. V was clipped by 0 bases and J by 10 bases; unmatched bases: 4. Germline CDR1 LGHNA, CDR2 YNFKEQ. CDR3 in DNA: TGTGCCAGCAGCCAAGAAGGGGCGGGAGGGGAGCAGTTCTTC. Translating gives CASSQEGAGGEQFF.

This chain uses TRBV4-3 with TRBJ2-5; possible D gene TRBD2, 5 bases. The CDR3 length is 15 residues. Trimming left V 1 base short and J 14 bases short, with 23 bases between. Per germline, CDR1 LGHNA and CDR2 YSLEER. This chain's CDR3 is CASSQAYPLGRPFYF. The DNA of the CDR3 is TGCGCCAGCAGCCAAGCTTACCCTCTGGGGAGACCTTTCTACTTC.